The present entry profiles one TCR beta chain with its context. As yet, its antigen is unknown. This entry comes from a study of cytomegalovirus exposure and HLA in healthy donors. Study-level results: TRBV6-2, TRBV6-3 and some other V segments were unresolvable in 87-base-pair reads. In a later analysis, donors in an Asian-associated ancestry cluster reportedly had fewer N-insertions in productive TCRs than the cohort mean. TCR beta sequences reportedly predicted most subjects' HLA-A and HLA-B alleles accurately.

Germline V lookup: CDR1 SGHTS, CDR2 YDEGEE. The CDR3 extends over 14 amino acids. V was pared by 3 bases and J by 0 bases, with 7 bases between. With 60 Vbeta and 13 Jbeta primers, the PCR was carried out. The assay was immunoSEQ multiplex PCR, and TCRdb's table has in-frame clones only and misses some. The sample lists tens of thousands of clones; roughly 80% were seen once. Source material: PBMCs. The source of this sequence is a girl aged 2 to 9 in good health and CMV-seropositive. The chain links TRBV5-8 to TRBJ1-5, with D possibly TRBD1 on 5 matching bases. Written as DNA, the CDR3 is TGTGCCAGCAGCTGGGGGGTTAGCAATCAGCCCCAGCATTTT. Translating gives CASSWGVSNQPQHF.